This T cell receptor (beta chain) appears in the sequencing data of a study of T-cell reconstitution after alpha-beta-depleted transplantation in children. The CDR3 covers 14 residues. V lost 1 base, J lost 8 bases, and 14 bases lay in between. In germline, CDR1 is SGHAT, CDR2 FQNNGV. Unique molecular identifiers were used in preparing the TCRbeta library. TCRdb redid the calling of the PCR reads with MiXCR, one entry per CDR3 protein. Of about 500,000 distinct CDR3 sequences listed, 32% were seen once; the top ten hold roughly 2.5%. This clonotype was seen a handful of times. Specimen: PBMCs from the stem cell graft donor, collected from the stem cell graft. V and J are TRBV11-2 and TRBJ1-2, with no clear D. This receptor was identified in a human donor who donated a stem cell graft to a child with aplastic anemia. CDR3 protein: CASSLGYRPAGYTF. The CDR3 DNA sequence: TGTGCCAGCAGCTTAGGATACAGACCAGCGGGCTACACCTTC.